This section outlines one TCR beta chain sequence together with its context. The length of the CDR3 is 14 residues. Trimming removed 6 bases at V and 0 bases at J, with 9 bases between. CDR1 is LNHDA, CDR2 SQIVND, per germline (reference sequence). The authors' processing: How many nucleated cells were present was estimated from reference gene primer amplification. Clones were read by immunoSEQ multiplex PCR, and TCRdb kept only the in-frame ones, dropping some. Clone size and V and J calls were adopted from that table, with D and trimming inferred from the DNA. The sample lists about 200,000 clones; around 88% were seen once. The source of the sample is a study of blood T cell repertoires in COVID-19. Study-wide background: T cells, B-cell-depleted T cells, or PBMCs provided the cDNA or gDNA that served as material.

This sequence joins TRBV19 and TRBJ1-5; D gene uncertain. The source material was PBMCs or T cells enriched from blood (not recorded which). The TCR was taken from a woman aged 25-40 years who had been exposed to COVID-19. CDR3 in DNA: TGTGCCAGTAGGGTTACATATAGCAATCAGCCCCAGCATTTT. Translation: CASRVTYSNQPQHF.